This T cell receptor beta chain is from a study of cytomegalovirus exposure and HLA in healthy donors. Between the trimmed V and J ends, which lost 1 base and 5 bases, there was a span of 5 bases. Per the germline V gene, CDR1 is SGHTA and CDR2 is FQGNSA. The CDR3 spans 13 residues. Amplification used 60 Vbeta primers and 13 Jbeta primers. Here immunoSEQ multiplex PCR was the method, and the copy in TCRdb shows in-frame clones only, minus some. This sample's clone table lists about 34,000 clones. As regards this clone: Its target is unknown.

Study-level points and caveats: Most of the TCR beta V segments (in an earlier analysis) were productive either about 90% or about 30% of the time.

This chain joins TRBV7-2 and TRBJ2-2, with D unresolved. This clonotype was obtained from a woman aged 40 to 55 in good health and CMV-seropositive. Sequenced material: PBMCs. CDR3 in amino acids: CASSLGPTGELFF. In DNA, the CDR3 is TGTGCCAGCAGCTTAGGTCCAACCGGGGAGCTGTTTTTT.